Sequencing of this T cell receptor (beta chain) was carried out in a study of blood T cells in healthy people across ages. The CDR3 is 13 amino acids. Germline CDR1 reads SGHRS; CDR2 reads YFSETQ. J lost 7 bases, V lost 6 bases, and 4 bases had no gene match. In its sample, this clonotype was seen a few times. Together with a sample-barcoded 5' primer, a J-beta primer mix was included in a second PCR lasting about 6 to 11 cycles. TCRdb re-derived calls from the 5' RACE reads in MiXCR, one entry per CDR3 protein. Among about 640,000 distinct CDR3 sequences listed, roughly 58% were seen once. The sequenced sample was blood. The rearrangement uses TRBV5-1 and TRBJ2-1; 10 nucleotides line up with TRBD1. This TCR was sampled from a man between 60 and 70 years old in good health. CDR3 DNA: TGCGCCAGCACCGAGGACAGGGGGAATGAGCAGTTCTTC. Translated: CASTEDRGNEQFF.